Detailed here is one TCR beta chain. Its antigen is as yet unknown. The source of the sample is a study of Tregs in tolerant kidney transplant recipients. Regarding the study as a whole: Biological reproducibility was not directly addressed, but technical replication error appeared minimal. Few patients were studied, so findings need validation in larger groups. Antigen-driven expansion was suggested because donor-specific Tregs expanded more than all Tregs in tolerant patients.

This CDR3 is 15 amino acids long. Trimming took 4 bases from V and 4 from J; bases not matched to a gene: 9. The germline V gene has CDR1 LGHNA and CDR2 YSLEER. Using immunoSEQ multiplex PCR, the repertoire was profiled, and TCRdb retains in-frame clones only, with some absent. The table shows about 64,000 clones, with under 98% occurring only once. Here the sequenced sample was Tregs from blood, taken before the transplant. This receptor was identified in a human donor who received a combined kidney and bone marrow transplant. The V and J genes are TRBV4-3 and TRBJ1-2; 7 bases are a match to TRBD1. For the CDR3, the DNA is TGCGCCAGCAGCCGAGACCCGACAGGGCCCTATGGCTACACCTTC. Its translation is CASSRDPTGPYGYTF.